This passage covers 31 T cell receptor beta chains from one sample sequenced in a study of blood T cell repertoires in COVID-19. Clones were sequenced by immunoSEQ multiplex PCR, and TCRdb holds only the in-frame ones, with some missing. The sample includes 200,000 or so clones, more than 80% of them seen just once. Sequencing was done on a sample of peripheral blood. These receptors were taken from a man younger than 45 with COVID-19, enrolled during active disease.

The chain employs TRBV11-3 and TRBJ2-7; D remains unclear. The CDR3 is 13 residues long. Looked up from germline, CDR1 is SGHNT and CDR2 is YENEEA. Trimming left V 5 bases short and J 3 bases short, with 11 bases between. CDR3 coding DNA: TGTGCCAGCAGCGCCCAGAGGAACTACGAGCAGTACTTC. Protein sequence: CASSAQRNYEQYF.

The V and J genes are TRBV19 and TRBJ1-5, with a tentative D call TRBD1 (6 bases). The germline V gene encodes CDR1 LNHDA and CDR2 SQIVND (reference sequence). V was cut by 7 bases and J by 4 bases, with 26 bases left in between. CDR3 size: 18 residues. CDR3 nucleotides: TGTGCCAGTAAGCACCTCTCCCGATCAGGGGAACGAAATCAGCCCCAGCATTTT. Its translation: CASKHLSRSGERNQPQHF.

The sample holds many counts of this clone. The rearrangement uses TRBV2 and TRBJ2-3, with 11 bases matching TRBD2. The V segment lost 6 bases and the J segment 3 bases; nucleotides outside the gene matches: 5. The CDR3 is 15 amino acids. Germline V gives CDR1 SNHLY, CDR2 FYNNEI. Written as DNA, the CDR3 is TGTGCCAGCAGAGTTAGCGGGGGGGCGACAGATACGCAGTATTTT. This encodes CASRVSGGATDTQYF.

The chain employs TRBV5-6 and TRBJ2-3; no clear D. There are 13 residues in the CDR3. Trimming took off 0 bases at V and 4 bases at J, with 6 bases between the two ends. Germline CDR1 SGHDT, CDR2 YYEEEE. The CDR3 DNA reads TGTGCCAGCAGCTTGGTACGCGCAGATACGCAGTATTTT. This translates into CASSLVRADTQYF.

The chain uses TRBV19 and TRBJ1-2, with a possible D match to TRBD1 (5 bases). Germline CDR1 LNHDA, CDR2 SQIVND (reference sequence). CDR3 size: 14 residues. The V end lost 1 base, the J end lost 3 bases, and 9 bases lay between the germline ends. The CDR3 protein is CASSIGGAYYGYTF. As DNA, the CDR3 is TGTGCCAGTAGTATAGGGGGCGCGTACTATGGCTACACCTTC.

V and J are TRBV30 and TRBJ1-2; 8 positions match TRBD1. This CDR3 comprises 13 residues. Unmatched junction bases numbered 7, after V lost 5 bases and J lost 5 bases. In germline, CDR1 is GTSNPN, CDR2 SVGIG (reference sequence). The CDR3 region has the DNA TGTGCCTGGGCCCTGACAGGGGATTATGGCTACACCTTC. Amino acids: CAWALTGDYGYTF.

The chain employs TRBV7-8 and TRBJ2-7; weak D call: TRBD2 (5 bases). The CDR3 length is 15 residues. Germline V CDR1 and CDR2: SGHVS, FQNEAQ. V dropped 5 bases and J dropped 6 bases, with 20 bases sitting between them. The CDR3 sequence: CASSPAGVPWGEQYF. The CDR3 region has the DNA TGTGCCAGCAGCCCAGCCGGGGTCCCCTGGGGCGAGCAGTACTTC.

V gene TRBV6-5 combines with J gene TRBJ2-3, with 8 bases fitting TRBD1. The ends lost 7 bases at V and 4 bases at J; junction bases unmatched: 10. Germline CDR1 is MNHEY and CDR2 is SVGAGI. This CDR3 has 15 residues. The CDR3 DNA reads TGTGCCAGCATCGACAGGGGAGGCGGAGCAGATACGCAGTATTTT. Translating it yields CASIDRGGGADTQYF.

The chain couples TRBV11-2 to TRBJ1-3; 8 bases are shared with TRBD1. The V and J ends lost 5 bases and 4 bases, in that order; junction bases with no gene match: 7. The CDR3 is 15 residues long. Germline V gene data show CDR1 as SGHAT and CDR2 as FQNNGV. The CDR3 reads CASSLIRGLGNTIYF. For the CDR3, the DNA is TGTGCCAGCAGCCTAATCAGGGGGCTAGGAAACACCATATATTTT. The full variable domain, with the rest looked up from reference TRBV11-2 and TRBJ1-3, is EAGVAQSPRYKIIEKRQSVAFWCNPISGHATLYWYQQILGQGPKLLIQFQNNGVVDDSQLPKDRFSAERLKGVDSTLKIQPAKLEDSAVYLCASSLIRGLGNTIYFGEGSWLTVV.

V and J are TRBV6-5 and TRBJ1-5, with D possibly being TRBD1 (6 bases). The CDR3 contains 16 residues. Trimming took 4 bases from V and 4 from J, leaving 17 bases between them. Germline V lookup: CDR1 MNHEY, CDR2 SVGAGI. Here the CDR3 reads CASSSGTGIRNQPQHF. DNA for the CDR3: TGTGCCAGCAGTTCGGGAACAGGGATCAGAAATCAGCCCCAGCATTTT.

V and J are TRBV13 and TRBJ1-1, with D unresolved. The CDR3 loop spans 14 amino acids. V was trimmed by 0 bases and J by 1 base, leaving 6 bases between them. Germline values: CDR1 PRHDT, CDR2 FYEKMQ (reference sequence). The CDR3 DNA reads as TGTGCCAGCAGCTTAGGCGGCGGGAACACTGAAGCTTTCTTT. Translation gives CASSLGGGNTEAFF.

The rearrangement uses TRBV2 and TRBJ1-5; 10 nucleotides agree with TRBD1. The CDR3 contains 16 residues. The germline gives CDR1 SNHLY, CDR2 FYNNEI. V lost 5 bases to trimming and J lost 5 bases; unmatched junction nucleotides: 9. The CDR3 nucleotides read TGTGCCAGCAGTCTACGCGACAGGGGGCGAGATCAGCCCCAGCATTTT. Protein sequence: CASSLRDRGRDQPQHF.

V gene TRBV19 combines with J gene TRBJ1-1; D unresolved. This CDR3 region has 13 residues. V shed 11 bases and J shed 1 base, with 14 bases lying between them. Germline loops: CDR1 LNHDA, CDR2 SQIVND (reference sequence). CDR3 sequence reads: CAGHGRGNTEAFF. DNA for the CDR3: TGTGCCGGTCATGGAAGAGGGAACACTGAAGCTTTCTTT. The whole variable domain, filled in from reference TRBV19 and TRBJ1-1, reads DGGITQSPKYLFRKEGQNVTLSCEQNLNHDAMYWYRQDPGQGLRLIYYSQIVNDFQKGDIAEGYSVSREKKESFPLTVTSAQKNPTAFYLCAGHGRGNTEAFFGQGTRLTVV.

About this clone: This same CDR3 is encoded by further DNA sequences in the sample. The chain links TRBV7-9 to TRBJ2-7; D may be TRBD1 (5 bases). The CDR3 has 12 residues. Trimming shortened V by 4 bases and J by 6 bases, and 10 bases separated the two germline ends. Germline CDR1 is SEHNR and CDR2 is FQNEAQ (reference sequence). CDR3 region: CASSYGQGEQYF. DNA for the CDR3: TGTGCCAGCAGCTACGGGCAGGGCGAGCAGTACTTC.

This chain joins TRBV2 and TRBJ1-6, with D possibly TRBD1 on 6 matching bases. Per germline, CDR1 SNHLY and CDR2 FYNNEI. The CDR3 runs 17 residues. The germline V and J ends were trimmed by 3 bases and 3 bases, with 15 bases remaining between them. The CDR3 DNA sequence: TGTGCCAGCAGTGACCCACAGGGACGGAACTATAATTCACCCCTCCACTTT. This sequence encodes CASSDPQGRNYNSPLHF.

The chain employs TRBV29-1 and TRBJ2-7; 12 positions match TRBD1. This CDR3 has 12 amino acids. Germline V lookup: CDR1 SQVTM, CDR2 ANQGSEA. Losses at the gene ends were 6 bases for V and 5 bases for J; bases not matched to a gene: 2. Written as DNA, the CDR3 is TGCAGCGTGGGACAGGGGGCCCACGAGCAGTACTTC. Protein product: CSVGQGAHEQYF.

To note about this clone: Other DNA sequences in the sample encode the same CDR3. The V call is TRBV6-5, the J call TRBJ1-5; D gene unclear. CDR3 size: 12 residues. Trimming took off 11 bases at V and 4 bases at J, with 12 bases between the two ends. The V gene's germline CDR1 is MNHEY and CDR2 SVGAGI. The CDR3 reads CASRGRNQPQHF. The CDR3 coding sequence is TGTGCCTCTCGCGGGCGTAATCAGCCCCAGCATTTT.

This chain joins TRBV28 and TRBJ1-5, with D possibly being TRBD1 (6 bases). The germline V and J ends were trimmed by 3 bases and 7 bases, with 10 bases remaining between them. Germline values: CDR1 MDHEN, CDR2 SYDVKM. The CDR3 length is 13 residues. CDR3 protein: CASSFFRGQPQHF. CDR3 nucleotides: TGTGCCAGCAGTTTCTTCAGGGGCCAGCCCCAGCATTTT.

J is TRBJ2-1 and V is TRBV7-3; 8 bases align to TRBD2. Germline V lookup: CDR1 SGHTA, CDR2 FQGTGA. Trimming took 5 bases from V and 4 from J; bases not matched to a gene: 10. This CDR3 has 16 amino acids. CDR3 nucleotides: TGTGCCAGCAGCCCCTCAGGGCGGGAGGCATACAATGAGCAGTTCTTC. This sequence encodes CASSPSGREAYNEQFF.

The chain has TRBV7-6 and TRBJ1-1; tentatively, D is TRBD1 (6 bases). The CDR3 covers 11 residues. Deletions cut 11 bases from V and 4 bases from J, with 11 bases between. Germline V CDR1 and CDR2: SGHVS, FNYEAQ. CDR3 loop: CAHAGATEAFF. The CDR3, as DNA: TGTGCCCATGCAGGGGCCACTGAAGCTTTCTTT.

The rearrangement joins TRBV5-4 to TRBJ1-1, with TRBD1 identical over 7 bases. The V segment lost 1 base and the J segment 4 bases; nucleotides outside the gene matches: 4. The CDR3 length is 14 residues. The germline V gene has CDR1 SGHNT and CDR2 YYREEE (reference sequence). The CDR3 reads CASSLLGGGTEAFF. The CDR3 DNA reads TGTGCCAGCAGCTTGCTAGGGGGCGGCACTGAAGCTTTCTTT.

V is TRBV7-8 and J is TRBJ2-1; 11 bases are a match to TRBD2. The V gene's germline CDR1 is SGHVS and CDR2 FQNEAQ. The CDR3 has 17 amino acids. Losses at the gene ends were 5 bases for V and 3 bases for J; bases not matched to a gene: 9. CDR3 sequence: CASSHHRLAGYYNEQFF. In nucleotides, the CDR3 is TGTGCCAGCAGCCACCACCGACTAGCGGGATACTACAATGAGCAGTTCTTC.

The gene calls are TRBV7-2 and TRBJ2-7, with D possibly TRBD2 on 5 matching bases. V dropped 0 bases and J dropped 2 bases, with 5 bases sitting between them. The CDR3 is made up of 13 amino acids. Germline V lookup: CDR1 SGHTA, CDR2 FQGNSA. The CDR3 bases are TGTGCCAGCAGCTTAGCGGAGGCCTACGAGCAGTACTTC. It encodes CASSLAEAYEQYF.

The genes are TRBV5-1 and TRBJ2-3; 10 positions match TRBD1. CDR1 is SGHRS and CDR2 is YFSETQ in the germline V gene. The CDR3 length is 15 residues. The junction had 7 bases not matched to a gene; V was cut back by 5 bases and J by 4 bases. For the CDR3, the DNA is TGCGCCAGCAGAGCCGACAGGGGGCTCGCAGATACGCAGTATTTT. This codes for CASRADRGLADTQYF.

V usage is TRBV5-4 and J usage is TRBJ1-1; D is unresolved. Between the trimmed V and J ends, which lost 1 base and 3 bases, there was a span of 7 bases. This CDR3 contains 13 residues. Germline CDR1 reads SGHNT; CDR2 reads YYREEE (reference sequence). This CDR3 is CASSLWEDTEAFF. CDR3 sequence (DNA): TGTGCCAGCAGCTTGTGGGAGGACACTGAAGCTTTCTTT.

CDR3 residues: CATSDFETGGNEQFF. The CDR3 DNA reads TGTGCCACCAGTGATTTTGAGACAGGGGGAAATGAGCAGTTCTTC. The J gene is TRBJ2-1, the V gene TRBV24-1; 9 nucleotides align to TRBD1. Germline loops: CDR1 KGHDR, CDR2 SFDVKD. The CDR3 contains 15 residues. Trimming removed 1 base from V and 7 bases from J; junction bases left unmatched: 4.

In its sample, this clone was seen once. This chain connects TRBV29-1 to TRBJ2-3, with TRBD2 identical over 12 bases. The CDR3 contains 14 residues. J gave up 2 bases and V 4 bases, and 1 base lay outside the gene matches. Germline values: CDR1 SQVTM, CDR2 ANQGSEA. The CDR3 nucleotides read TGCAGCGTTGGACTAGCGGGGGCCACAGATACGCAGTATTTT. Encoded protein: CSVGLAGATDTQYF.

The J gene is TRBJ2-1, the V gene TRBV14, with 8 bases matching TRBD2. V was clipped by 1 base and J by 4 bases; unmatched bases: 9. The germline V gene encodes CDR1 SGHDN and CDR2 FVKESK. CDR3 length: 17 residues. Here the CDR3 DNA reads TGTGCCAGCAGCCAAGTTTGGGACGGGAGGGGGTACAATGAGCAGTTCTTC. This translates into CASSQVWDGRGYNEQFF.

The chain's CDR3 is CASSDESQGNYGYTF. The CDR3 region has the DNA TGTGCCAGCAGTGACGAATCTCAGGGAAACTATGGCTACACCTTC. This sequence joins TRBV6-4 and TRBJ1-2; a weak D match, TRBD1 (5 bases). This CDR3 is built from 15 residues. The V end was cut by 2 bases, the J end by 2 bases, with 12 bases between. In germline, CDR1 is MRHNA, CDR2 SNTAGT.

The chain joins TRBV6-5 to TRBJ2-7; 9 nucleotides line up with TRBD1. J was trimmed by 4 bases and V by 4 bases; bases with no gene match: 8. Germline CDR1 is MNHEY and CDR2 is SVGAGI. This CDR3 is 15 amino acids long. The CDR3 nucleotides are TGTGCCAGCAGTTCCGGACAGGGGACAGGATACGAGCAGTACTTC. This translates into CASSSGQGTGYEQYF.

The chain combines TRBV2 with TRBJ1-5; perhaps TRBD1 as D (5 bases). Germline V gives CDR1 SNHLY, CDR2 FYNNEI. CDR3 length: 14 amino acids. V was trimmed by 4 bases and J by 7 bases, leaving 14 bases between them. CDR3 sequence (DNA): TGTGCCAGCAGTGTGGCCCAGGGCGGACAGCCCCAGCATTTT. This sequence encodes CASSVAQGGQPQHF.